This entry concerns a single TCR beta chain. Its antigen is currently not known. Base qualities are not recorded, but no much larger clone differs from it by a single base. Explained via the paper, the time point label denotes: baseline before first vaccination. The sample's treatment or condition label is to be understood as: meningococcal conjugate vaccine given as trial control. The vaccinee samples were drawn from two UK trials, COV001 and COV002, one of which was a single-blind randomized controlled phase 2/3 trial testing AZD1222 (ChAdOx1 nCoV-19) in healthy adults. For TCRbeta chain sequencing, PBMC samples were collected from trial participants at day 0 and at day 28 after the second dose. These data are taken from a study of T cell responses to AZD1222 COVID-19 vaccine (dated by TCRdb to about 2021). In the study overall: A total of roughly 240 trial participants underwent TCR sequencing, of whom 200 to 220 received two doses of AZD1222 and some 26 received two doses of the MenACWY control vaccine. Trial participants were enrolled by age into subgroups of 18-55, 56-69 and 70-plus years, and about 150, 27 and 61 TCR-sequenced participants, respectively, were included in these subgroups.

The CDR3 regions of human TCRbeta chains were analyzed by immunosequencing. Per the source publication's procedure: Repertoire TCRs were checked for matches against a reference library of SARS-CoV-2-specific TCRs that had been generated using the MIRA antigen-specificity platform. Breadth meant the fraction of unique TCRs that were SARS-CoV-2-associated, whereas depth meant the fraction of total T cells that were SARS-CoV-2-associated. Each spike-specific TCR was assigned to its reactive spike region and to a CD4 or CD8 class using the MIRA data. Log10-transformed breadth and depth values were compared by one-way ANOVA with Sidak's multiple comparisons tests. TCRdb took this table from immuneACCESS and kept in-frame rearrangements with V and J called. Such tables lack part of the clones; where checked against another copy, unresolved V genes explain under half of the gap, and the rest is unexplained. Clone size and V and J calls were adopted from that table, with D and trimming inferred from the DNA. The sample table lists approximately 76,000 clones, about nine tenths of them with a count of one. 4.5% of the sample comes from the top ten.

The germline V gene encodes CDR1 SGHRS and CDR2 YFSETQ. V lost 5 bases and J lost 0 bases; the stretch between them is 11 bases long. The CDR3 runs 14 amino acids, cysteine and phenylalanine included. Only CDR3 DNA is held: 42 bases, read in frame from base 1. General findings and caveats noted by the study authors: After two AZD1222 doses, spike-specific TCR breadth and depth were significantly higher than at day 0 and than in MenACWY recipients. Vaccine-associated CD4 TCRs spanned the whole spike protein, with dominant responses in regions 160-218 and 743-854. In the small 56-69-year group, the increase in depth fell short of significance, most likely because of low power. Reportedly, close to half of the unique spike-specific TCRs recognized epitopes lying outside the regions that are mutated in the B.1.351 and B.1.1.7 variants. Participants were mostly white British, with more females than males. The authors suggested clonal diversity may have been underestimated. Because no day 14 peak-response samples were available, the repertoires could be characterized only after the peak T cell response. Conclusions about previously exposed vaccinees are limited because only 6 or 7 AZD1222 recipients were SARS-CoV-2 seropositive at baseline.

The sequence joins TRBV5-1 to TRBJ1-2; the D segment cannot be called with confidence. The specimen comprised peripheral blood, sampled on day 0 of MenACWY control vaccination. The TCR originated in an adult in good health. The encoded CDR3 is CASRLDLANYGYTF. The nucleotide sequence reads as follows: TGCGCCAGCAGGCTGGACCTAGCTAACTATGGCTACACCTTC. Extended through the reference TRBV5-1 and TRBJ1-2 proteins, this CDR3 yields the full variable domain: KAGVTQTPRYLIKTRGQQVTLSCSPISGHRSVSWYQQTPGQGLQFLFEYFSETQRNKGNFPGRFSGRQFSNSRSEMNVSTLELGDSALYLCASRLDLANYGYTFGSGTRLTVV.